Here is one TCR beta chain with its context. This specimen comes from a study of blood T cells in healthy people across ages. Whole-study context: The template switching approach captured approximately one barcoded beta molecule for every two T cells.

Then a second PCR, running roughly 7 to 11 cycles, was carried out with a sample-barcoded 5' primer and a J-beta primer mix. Tagging of each cDNA molecule was performed by a template-switch adaptor with 12 random nucleotides. MiXCR, run by TCRdb on the 5' RACE reads, gives a single entry per CDR3 protein. The sample holds fewer than 1,000,000 distinct CDR3 sequences, about 47% seen once. Losses at the gene ends were 5 bases for V and 9 bases for J; bases not matched to a gene: 10. This CDR3 is 14 amino acids long. Germline CDR1 DFQATT, CDR2 SNEGSKA (reference sequence). The V and J genes are TRBV20-1 and TRBJ2-1; 10 bases agree with TRBD2. The sequencing input was blood. The sequence derives from an elderly man in good health. The CDR3 reads CSAGRLAGAGEQFF. CDR3 DNA sequence: TGCAGTGCTGGGAGGCTAGCGGGAGCGGGTGAGCAGTTCTTC.